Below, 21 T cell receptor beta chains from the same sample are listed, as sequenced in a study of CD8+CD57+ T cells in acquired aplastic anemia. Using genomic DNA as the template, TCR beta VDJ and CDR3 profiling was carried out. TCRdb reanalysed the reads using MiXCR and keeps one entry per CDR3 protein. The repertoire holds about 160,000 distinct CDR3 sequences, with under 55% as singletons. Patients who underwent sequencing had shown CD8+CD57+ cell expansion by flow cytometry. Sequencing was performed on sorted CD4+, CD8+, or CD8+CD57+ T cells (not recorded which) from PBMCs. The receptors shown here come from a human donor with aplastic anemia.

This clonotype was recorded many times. In nucleotides, the CDR3 is TGTGCCAGCAGCCCGTCACAGGGGGGGGTTGAAAAACTGTTTTTT. Protein product: CASSPSQGGVEKLFF. The chain uses TRBV7-9 and TRBJ1-4; 8 bases align to TRBD1. The CDR3 totals 15 residues. The germline CDR1 and CDR2 sequences are SEHNR and FQNEAQ (reference sequence). Germline trimming cut 5 bases from V and 7 bases from J; bases unmatched to any gene: 9.

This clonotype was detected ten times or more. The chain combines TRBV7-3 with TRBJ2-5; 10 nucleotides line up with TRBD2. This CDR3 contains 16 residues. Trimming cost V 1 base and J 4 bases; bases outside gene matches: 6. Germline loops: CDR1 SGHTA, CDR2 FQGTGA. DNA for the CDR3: TGTGCCAGCAGCTTAAGGGCTAGCGGGAGTGGAGAGACCCAGTACTTC. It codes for CASSLRASGSGETQYF.

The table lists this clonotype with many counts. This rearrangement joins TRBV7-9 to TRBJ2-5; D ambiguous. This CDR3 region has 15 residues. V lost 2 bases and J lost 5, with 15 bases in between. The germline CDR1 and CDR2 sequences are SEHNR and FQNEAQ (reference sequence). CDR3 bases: TGTGCCAGCAGCTTACCGCAGCACATGGGGGAGACCCAGTACTTC. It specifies CASSLPQHMGETQYF.

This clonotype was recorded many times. CDR3 nucleotides: TGTGCCAGCAGTCCGACAGGAGCAGAAAGCTATGGCTACACCTTC. Translating gives CASSPTGAESYGYTF. This chain joins TRBV6-1 and TRBJ1-2; tentative D call: TRBD1 (6 bases). The CDR3 covers 15 residues. Per the germline V gene, CDR1 is MNHNS and CDR2 is SASEGT. V was clipped by 5 bases and J by 4 bases, with 17 bases between them.

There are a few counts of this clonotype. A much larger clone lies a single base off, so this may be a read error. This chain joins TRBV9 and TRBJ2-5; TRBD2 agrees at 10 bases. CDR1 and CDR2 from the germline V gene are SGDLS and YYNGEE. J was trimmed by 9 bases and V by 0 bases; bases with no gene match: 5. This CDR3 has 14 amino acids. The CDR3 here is CASSVASGSEAQYF. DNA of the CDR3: TGTGCCAGCAGCGTAGCTAGCGGGAGTGAGGCCCAGTACTTC. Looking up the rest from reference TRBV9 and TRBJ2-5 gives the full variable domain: DSGVTQTPKHLITATGQRVTLRCSPRSGDLSVYWYQQSLDQGLQFLIQYYNGEERAKGNILERFSAQQFPDLHSELNLSSLELGDSALYFCASSVASGSEAQYFGPGTRLLVL.

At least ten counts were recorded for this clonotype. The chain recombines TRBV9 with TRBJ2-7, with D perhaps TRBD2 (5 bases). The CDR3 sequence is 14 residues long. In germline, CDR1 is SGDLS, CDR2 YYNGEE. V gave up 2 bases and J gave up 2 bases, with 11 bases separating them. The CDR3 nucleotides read TGTGCCAGCAGCGTCACTAGTGAAGCCTACGAGCAGTACTTC. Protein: CASSVTSEAYEQYF.

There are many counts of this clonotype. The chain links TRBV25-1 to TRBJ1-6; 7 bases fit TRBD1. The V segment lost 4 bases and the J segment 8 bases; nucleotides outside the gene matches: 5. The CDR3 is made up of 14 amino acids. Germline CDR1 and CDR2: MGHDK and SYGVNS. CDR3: CASSVGQRHSPLHF. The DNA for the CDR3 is TGTGCCAGCAGTGTGGGACAGCGGCATTCACCCCTCCACTTT.

Here the CDR3 reads CASSLTTGSSEQFF. The CDR3 coding sequence is TGTGCCAGCAGCTTAACGACAGGGTCTAGTGAGCAGTTCTTC. This chain links TRBV7-7 with TRBJ2-1, with 7 nucleotides matching TRBD1. The CDR3 consists of 14 residues. V trimming: 2 bases; J trimming: 9 bases; junction bases outside the gene matches: 7. From germline, CDR1 is SSHAT and CDR2 FNYEAQ (reference sequence).

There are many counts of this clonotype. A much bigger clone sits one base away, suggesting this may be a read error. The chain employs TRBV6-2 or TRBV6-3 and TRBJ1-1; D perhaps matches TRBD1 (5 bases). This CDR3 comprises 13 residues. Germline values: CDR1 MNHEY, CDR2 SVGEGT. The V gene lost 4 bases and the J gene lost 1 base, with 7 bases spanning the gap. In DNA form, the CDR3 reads TGTGCCAGCAGTTTTACAGGGAACACTGAAGCTTTCTTT. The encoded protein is CASSFTGNTEAFF.

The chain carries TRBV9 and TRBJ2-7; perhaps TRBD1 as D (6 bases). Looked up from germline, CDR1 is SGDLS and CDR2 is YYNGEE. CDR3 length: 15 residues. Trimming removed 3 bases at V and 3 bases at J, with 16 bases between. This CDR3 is CASSEGTNMIYEQYF. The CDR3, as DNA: TGTGCCAGCAGCGAGGGGACAAATATGATCTACGAGCAGTACTTC. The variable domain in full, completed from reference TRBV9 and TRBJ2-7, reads DSGVTQTPKHLITATGQRVTLRCSPRSGDLSVYWYQQSLDQGLQFLIQYYNGEERAKGNILERFSAQQFPDLHSELNLSSLELGDSALYFCASSEGTNMIYEQYFGPGTRLTVT.

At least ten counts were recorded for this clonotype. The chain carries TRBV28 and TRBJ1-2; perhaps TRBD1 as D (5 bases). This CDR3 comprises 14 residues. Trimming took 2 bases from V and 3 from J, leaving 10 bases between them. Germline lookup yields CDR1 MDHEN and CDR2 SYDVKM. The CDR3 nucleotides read TGTGCCAGCAGTTTAAATGGGGCGGACTATGGCTACACCTTC. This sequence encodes CASSLNGADYGYTF.

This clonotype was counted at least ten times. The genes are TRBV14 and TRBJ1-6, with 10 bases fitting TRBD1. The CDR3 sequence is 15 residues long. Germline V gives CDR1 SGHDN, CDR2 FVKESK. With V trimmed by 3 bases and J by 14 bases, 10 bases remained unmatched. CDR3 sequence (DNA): TGTGCCAGCAGCCAGGGACAGGGGACCTTTTTGGCCCTCCACTTT. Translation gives CASSQGQGTFLALHF.

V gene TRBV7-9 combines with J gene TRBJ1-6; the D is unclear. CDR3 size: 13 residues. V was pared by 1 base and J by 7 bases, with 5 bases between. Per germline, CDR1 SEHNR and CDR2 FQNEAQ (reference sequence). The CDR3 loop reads CASSLEVNSPLHF. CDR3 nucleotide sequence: TGTGCCAGCAGCTTAGAGGTGAATTCACCCCTCCACTTT.

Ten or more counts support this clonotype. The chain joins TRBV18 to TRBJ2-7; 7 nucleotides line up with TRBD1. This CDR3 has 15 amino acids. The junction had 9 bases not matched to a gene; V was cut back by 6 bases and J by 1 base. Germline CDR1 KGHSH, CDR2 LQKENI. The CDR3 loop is CASSPGTDPSYEQYF. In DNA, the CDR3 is TGTGCCAGCTCGCCCGGGACAGACCCATCCTACGAGCAGTACTTC.

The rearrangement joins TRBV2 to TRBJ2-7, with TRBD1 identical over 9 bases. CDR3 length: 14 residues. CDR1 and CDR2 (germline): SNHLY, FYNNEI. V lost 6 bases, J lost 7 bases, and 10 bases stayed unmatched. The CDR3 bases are TGTGCCAGCAGCCGTGGGACAGGGCTTGGGGAGCAGTACTTC. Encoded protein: CASSRGTGLGEQYF.

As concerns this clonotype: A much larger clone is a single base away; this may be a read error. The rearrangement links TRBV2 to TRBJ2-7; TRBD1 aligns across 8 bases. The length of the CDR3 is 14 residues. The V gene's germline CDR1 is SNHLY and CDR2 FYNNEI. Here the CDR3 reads CASKTGDGSYERYF. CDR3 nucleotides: TGTGCCAGCAAGACAGGGGACGGGTCCTACGAGCGGTACTTC.

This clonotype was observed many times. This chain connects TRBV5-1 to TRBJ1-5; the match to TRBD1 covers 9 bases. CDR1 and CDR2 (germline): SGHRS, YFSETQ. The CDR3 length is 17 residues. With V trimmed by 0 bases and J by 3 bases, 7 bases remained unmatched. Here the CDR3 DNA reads TGCGCCAGCAGCTTGGGTTCCGGGACAGGGTACAATCAGCCCCAGCATTTT. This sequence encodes CASSLGSGTGYNQPQHF. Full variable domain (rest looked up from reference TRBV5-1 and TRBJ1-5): KAGVTQTPRYLIKTRGQQVTLSCSPISGHRSVSWYQQTPGQGLQFLFEYFSETQRNKGNFPGRFSGRQFSNSRSEMNVSTLELGDSALYLCASSLGSGTGYNQPQHFGDGTRLSIL.

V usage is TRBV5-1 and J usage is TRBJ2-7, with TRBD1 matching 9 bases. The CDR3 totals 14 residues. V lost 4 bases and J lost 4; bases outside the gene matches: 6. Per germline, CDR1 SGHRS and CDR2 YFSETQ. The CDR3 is CASSPGTGKYEQYF. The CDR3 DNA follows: TGCGCCAGCAGCCCCGGGACAGGGAAGTACGAGCAGTACTTC.

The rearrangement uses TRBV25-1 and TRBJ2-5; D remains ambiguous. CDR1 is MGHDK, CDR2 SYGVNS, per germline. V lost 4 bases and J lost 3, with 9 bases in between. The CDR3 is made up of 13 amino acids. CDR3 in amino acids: CASSVGGEETQYF. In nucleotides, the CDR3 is TGTGCCAGCAGTGTGGGTGGGGAAGAGACCCAGTACTTC.

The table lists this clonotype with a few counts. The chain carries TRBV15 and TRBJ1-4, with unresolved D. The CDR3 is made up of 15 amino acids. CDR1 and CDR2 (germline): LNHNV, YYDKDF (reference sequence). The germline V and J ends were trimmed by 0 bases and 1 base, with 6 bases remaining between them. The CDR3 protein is CATSRDRRTNEKLFF. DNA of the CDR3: TGTGCCACCAGCAGAGATCGTCGAACTAATGAAAAACTGTTTTTT.

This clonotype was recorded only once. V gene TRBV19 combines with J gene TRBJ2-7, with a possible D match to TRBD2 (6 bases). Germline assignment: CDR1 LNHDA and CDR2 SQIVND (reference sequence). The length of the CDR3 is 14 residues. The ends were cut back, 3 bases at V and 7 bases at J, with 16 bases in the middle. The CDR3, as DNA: TGTGCCAGTAGTATCGGCGGGACTGGCCTGGAGCAGTACTTC. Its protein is CASSIGGTGLEQYF.